The T cell receptor beta chain described here comes from a study of spatial heterogeneity in lung cancer. About the study: TCR and UMI combinations that were unique each appeared, on average, more than ten times in raw reads. Study conclusions and caveats: Counts of expanded alpha and beta TCRs within tumors tracked the tumor nonsynonymous mutation count.

To note about this clonotype: Its antigen is currently unknown.

Described time point: sample taken at primary tumor resection. Frozen PBMC, nontumor lung or tumor provided whole RNA, which was sequenced unsorted. The presence of a unique molecular identifier marked each TCR cDNA molecule. A single record per CDR3 protein comes from TCRdb applying MiXCR to the 5' RACE reads. This table has 4,500 to 5,000 distinct CDR3 sequences, 8.4% appearing once. In germline, CDR1 is SGHAT, CDR2 FQNNGV. The CDR3 extends over 17 amino acids. V was trimmed by 5 bases and J by 7 bases, leaving 27 bases between them. The sequence derives from a female donor with early-stage non-small cell lung cancer. This chain links TRBV11-2 with TRBJ2-7; D unclear. The source material was lung tumor tissue, sampled at surgery. The CDR3 DNA is TGTGCCAGCAGCCCCGGGCCGGAGACCATCACGATTAGGGAGCAGTACTTC. This encodes CASSPGPETITIREQYF.